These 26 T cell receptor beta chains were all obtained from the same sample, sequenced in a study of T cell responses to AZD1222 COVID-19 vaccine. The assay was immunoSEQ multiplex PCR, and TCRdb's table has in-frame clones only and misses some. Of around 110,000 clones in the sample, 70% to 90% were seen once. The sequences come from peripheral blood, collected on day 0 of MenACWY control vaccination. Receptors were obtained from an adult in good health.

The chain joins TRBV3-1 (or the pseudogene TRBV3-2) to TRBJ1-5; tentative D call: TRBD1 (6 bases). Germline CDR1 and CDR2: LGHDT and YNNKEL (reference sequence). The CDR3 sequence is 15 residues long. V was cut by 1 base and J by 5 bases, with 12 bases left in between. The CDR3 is CASSQGTARHQPQHF. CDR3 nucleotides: TGTGCCAGCAGCCAAGGGACAGCTCGTCATCAGCCCCAGCATTTT.

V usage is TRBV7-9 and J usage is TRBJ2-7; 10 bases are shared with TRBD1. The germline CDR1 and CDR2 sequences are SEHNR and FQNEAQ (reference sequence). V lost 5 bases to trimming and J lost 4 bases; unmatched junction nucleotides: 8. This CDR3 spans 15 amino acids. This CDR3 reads CASSVSGQGIYEQYF. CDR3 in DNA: TGTGCCAGCAGCGTATCGGGACAGGGGATTTACGAGCAGTACTTC.

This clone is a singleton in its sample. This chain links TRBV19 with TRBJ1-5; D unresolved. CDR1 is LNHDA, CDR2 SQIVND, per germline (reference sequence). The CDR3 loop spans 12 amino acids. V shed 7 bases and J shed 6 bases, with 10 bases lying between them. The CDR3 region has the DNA TGTGCCAGTACCTCCTGGGGTCAGCCCCAGCATTTT. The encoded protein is CASTSWGQPQHF.

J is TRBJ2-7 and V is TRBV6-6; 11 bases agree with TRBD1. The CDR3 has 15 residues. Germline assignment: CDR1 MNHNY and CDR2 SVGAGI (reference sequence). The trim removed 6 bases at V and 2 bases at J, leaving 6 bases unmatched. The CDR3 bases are TGTGCCAGCAGCGACGCGGGACAGGGGGCCTACGAGCAGTACTTC. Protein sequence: CASSDAGQGAYEQYF.

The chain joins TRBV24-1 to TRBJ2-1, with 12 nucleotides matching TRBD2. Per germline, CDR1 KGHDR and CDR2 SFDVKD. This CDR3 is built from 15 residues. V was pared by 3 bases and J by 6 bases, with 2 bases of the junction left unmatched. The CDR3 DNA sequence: TGTGCCACCAGTGATGCTAGCGGGGGGGCCAATGAGCAGTTCTTC. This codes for CATSDASGGANEQFF.

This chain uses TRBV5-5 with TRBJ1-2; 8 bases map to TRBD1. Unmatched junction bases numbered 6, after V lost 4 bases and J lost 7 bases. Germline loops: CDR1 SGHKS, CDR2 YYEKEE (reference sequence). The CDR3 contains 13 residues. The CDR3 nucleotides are TGTGCCAGCAGCCAGGGGGCTGAGGGTGGCTACACCTTC. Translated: CASSQGAEGGYTF.

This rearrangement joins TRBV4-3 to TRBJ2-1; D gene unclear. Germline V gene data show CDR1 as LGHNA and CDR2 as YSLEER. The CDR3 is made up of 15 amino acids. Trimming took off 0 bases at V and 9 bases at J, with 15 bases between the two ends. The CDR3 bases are TGCGCCAGCAGCCAAGATTCCGGACGGCGGAGTGAGCAGTTCTTC. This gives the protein CASSQDSGRRSEQFF.

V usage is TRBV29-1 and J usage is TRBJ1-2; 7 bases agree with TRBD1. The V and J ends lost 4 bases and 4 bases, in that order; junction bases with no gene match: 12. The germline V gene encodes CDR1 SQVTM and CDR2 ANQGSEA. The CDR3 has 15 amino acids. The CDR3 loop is CSVGSAGGRAYGYTF. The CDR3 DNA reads TGCAGCGTTGGTTCTGCAGGGGGTCGTGCCTATGGCTACACCTTC.

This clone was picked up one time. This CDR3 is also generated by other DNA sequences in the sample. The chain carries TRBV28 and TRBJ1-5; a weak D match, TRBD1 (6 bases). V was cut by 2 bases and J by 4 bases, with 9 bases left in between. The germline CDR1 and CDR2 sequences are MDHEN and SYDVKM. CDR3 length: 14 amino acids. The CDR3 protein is CASSLVRGNQPQHF. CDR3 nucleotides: TGTGCCAGCAGTTTAGTCAGGGGTAATCAGCCCCAGCATTTT.

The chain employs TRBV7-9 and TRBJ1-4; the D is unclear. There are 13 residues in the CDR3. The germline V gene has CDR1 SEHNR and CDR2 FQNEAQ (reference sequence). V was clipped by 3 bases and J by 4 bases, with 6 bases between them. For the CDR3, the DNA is TGTGCCAGCAGCTTTAGGAGTAATGAAAAACTGTTTTTT. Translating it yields CASSFRSNEKLFF. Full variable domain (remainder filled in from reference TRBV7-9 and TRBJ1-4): DTGVSQNPRHKITKRGQNVTFRCDPISEHNRLYWYRQTLGQGPEFLTYFQNEAQLEKSRLLSDRFSAERPKGSFSTLEIQRTEQGDSAMYLCASSFRSNEKLFFGSGTQLSVL.

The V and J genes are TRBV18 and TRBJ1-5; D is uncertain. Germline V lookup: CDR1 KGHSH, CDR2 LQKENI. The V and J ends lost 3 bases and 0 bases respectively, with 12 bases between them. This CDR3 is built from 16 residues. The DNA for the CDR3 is TGTGCCAGCTCACCCAGGACGGCAGATAGCAATCAGCCCCAGCATTTT. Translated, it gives CASSPRTADSNQPQHF.

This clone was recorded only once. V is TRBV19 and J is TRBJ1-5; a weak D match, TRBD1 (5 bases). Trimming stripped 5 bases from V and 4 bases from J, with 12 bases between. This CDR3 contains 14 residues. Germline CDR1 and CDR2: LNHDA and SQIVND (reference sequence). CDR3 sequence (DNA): TGTGCCAGTAGTCGGAGGGCAGGGAATCAGCCCCAGCATTTT. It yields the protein CASSRRAGNQPQHF.

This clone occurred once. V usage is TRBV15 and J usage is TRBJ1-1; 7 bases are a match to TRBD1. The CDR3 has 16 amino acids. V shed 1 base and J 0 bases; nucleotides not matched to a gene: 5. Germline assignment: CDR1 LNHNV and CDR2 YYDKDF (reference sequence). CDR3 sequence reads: CATSRAGTDLNTEAFF. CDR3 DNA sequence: TGTGCCACCAGCAGAGCCGGGACAGACTTGAACACTGAAGCTTTCTTT.

CDR3 protein: CASSQERTRGHEQYF. The CDR3 DNA is TGCGCCAGCAGCCAAGAGAGGACGAGGGGGCACGAGCAGTACTTC. V is TRBV4-3 and J is TRBJ2-7, with 7 positions matching TRBD1. CDR1 is LGHNA, CDR2 YSLEER, per germline. This CDR3 is 15 amino acids long. V gave up 0 bases and J gave up 5 bases; unmatched junction bases: 7.

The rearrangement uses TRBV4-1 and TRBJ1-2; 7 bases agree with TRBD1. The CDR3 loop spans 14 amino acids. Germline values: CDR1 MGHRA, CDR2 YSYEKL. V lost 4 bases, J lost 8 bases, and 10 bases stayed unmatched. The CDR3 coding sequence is TGCGCCAGCAGCCGAGCACAGGGGCTTGGGGGCTACACCTTC. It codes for CASSRAQGLGGYTF.

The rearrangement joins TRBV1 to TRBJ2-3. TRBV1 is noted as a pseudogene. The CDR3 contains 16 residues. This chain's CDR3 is CTSSQGRPRGPDTQYF. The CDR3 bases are TGCACCAGCAGCCAAGGTAGACCGAGAGGACCAGATACGCAGTATTTT.

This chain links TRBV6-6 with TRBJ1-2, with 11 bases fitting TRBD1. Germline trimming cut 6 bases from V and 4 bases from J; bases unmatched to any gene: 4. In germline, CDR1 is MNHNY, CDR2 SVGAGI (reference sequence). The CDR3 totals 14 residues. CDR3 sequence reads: CASRGQGESYGYTF. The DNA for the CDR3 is TGTGCCAGCAGGGGACAGGGGGAAAGCTATGGCTACACCTTC.

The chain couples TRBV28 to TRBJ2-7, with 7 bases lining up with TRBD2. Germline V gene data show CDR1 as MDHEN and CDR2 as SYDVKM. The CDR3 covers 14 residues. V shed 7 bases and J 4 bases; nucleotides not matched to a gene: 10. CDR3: CASTRGGNFYEQYF. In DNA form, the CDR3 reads TGTGCCAGCACGCGGGGAGGGAATTTTTACGAGCAGTACTTC.

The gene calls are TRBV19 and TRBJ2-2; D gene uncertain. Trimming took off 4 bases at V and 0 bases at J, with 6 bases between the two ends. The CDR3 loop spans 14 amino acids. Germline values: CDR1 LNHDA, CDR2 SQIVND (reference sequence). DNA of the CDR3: TGTGCCAGTAGTACTCACCCGAACACCGGGGAGCTGTTTTTT. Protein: CASSTHPNTGELFF.

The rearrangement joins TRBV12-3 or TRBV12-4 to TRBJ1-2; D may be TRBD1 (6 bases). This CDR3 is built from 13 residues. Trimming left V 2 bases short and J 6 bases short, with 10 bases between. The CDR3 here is CASSLTYRDGYTF. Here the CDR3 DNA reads TGTGCCAGCAGTTTAACCTACAGGGATGGCTACACCTTC.

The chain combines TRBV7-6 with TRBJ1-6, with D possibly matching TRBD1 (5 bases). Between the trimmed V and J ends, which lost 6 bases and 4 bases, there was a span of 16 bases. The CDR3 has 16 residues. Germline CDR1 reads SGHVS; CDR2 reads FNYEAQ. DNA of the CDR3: TGTGCCAGCAGTCTTAGCGGGGGGTTTTATAATTCACCCCTCCACTTT. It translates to CASSLSGGFYNSPLHF. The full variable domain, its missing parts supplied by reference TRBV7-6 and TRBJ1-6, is GAGVSQSPRYKVTKRGQDVALRCDPISGHVSLYWYRQALGQGPEFLTYFNYEAQQDKSGLPNDRFSAERPEGSISTLTIQRTEQRDSAMYRCASSLSGGFYNSPLHFGNGTRLTVT.

In DNA form, the CDR3 reads TGTGCCAGCTACATAGGGGCAGGGGGAGCTTTCTTT. It translates to CASYIGAGGAFF. The chain employs TRBV28 and TRBJ1-1, with 7 nucleotides matching TRBD1. The CDR3 is 12 amino acids. J gave up 10 bases and V 8 bases, and 10 bases lay outside the gene matches. Germline V gene data show CDR1 as MDHEN and CDR2 as SYDVKM.

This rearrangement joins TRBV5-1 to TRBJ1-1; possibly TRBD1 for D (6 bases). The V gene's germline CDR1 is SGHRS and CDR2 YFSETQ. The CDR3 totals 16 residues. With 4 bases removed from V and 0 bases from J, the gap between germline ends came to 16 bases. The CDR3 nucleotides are TGCGCCAGCAGCCGGTTGTCGGGGGGCATGAACACTGAAGCTTTCTTT. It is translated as CASSRLSGGMNTEAFF. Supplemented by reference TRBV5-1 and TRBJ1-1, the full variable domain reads KAGVTQTPRYLIKTRGQQVTLSCSPISGHRSVSWYQQTPGQGLQFLFEYFSETQRNKGNFPGRFSGRQFSNSRSEMNVSTLELGDSALYLCASSRLSGGMNTEAFFGQGTRLTVV.

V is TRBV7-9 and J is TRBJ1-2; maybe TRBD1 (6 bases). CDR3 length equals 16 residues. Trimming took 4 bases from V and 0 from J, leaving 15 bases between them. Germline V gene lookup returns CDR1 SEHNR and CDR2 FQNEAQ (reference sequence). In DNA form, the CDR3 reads TGTGCCAGCAGCTCGGGGGGCCAGGGGACTAACTATGGCTACACCTTC. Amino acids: CASSSGGQGTNYGYTF.

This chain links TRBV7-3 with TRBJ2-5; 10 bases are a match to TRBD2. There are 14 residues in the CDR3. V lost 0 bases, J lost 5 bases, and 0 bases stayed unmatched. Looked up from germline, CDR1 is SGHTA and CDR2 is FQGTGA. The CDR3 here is CASSLTGLAETQYF. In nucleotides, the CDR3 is TGTGCCAGCAGCTTAACGGGACTAGCGGAGACCCAGTACTTC.

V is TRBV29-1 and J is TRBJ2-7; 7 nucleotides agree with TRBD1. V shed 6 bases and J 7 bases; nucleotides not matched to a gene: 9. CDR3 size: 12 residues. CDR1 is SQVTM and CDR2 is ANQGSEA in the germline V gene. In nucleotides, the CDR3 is TGCAGCGTCCAGGGACAGTCCCGGGAGCAGTACTTC. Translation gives CSVQGQSREQYF.